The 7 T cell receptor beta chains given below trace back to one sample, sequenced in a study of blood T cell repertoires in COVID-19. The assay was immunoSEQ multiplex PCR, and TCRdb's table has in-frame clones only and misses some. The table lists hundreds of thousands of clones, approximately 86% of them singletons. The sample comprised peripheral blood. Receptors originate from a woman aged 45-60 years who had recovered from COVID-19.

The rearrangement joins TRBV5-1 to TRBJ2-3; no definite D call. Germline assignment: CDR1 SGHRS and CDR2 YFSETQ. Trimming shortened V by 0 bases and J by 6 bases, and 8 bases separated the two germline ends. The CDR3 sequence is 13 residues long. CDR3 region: CASSLAQSDTQYF. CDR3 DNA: TGCGCCAGCAGCTTGGCCCAGTCTGATACGCAGTATTTT.

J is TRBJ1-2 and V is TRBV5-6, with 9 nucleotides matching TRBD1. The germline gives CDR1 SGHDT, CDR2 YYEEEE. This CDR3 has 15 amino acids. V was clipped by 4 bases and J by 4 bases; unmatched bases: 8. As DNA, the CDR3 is TGTGCCAGCAGCGGTGACCCGGGACAGGGCTATGGCTACACCTTC. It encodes CASSGDPGQGYGYTF.

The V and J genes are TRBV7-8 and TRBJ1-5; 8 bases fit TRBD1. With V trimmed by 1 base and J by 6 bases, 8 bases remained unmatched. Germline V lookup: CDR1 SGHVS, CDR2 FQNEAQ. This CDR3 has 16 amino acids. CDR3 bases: TGTGCCAGCAGCTTAGTGGGTCGACAGGGGTTTCAGCCCCAGCATTTT. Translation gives CASSLVGRQGFQPQHF.

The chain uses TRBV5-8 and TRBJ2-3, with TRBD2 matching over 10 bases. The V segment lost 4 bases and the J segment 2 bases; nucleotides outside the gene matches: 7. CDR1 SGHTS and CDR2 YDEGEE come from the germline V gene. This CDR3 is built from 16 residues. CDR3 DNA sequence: TGTGCCAGCAGCCCCTGGACTAGCGGCTACACAGATACGCAGTATTTT. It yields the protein CASSPWTSGYTDTQYF.

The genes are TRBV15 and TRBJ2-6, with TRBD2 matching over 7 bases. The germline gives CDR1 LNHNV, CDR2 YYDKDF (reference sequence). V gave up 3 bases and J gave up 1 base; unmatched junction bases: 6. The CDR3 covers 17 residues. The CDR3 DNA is TGTGCCACCAGCAGGGTGACCGGGGGGTCTGGGGCCAACGTCCTGACTTTC. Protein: CATSRVTGGSGANVLTF.

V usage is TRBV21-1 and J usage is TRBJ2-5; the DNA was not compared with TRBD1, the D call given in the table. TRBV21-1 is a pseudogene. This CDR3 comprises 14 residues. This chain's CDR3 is CASSKGTVSETQYF. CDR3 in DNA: TGTGCCAGCAGCAAGGGGACAGTTTCAGAGACCCAGTACTTC.

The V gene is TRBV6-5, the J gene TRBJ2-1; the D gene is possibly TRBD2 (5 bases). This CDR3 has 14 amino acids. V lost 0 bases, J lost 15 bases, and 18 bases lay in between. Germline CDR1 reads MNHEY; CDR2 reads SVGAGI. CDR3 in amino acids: CASSYSRERGYPFF. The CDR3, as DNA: TGTGCCAGCAGTTACTCGAGGGAGCGAGGGTATCCGTTCTTC.